This T cell receptor (beta chain) was observed in a study of somatic mutations in cytotoxic T cells in rheumatoid arthritis. Study details: Patients on immunosuppressive therapy such as methotrexate, hydroxychloroquine and sulfasalazine gave follow-up samples after diagnosis. T-cell populations stained with V beta antibodies were in some cases flow-sorted at nearly 100% purity, including V beta1+ cells that were sequenced for TCRB.

The germline V and J ends were trimmed by 6 bases and 2 bases, with 17 bases remaining between them. This CDR3 has 15 residues. In germline, CDR1 is SNHLY, CDR2 FYNNEI. The method was immunoSEQ multiplex PCR; TCRdb's version includes in-frame clones alone and lacks a portion of them. The sample lists roughly 4,400 clones, approximately 80% seen once, with 65% to 80% in the top ten. The origin of this receptor is a man aged 40-55 years with rheumatoid arthritis. The sample was CD8+ T cells sorted from blood, taken at a follow-up visit. The chain recombines TRBV2 with TRBJ2-7; D possibly corresponds to TRBD2 (5 bases). The CDR3 DNA reads as TGTGCCAGCAGACTGAGTAGCGTGAACCCCTACGAGCAGTACTTC. Translated: CASRLSSVNPYEQYF.